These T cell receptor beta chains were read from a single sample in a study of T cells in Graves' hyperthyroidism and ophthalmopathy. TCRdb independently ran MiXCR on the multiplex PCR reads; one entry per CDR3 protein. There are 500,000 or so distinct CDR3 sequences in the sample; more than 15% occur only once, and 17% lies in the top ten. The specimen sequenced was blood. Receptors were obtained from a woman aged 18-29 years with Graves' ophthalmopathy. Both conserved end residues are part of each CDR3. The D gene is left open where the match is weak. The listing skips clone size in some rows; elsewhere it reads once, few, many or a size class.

CASTLPIESEQYF | TGTGCCAGCACCTTACCAATAGAATCCGAGCAGTACTTC | TRBV5-6 | many | - | TRBJ2-7 | 13
CASSQVGANEQFF | TGCGCCAGCAGCCAAGTCGGCGCAAATGAGCAGTTCTTC | TRBV4-1 | few | - | TRBJ2-1 | 13
CASRTRQMNTEAFF | TGTGCCAGCAGAACCCGACAGATGAACACTGAAGCTTTCTTT | TRBV2 | many | - | TRBJ1-1 | 14
CASSITGAGEKLFF | TGTGCCAGCAGCATAACAGGGGCCGGGGAAAAACTGTTTTTT | TRBV11-2 | - | TRBD1 | TRBJ1-4 | 14
CASSVASGDEQYF | TGTGCCAGTAGTGTAGCGTCAGGGGACGAGCAGTACTTC | TRBV19 | - | - | TRBJ2-7 | 13
CASSPPTSLHEQFF | TGTGCCAGCAGTCCCCCAACTAGTCTCCATGAGCAGTTCTTC | TRBV28 | many | - | TRBJ2-1 | 14
CASSQDFTQYF | TGTGCCAGCAGTCAAGATTTCACCCAGTACTTC | TRBV2 | - | - | TRBJ2-5 | 11
CASSQGETSYNEQFF | TGCGCCAGCAGCCAAGGGGAGACCTCCTACAATGAGCAGTTCTTC | TRBV4-1 | - | - | TRBJ2-1 | 15
CASSLAGTRVTEAFF | TGTGCCAGCAGTCTAGCCGGGACAAGGGTCACTGAAGCTTTCTTT | TRBV6-1 | many | - | TRBJ1-1 | 15
CASSLSGQGAGGANVLTF | TGTGCCAGCAGTTTATCGGGACAGGGGGCGGGAGGGGCCAACGTCCTGACTTTC | TRBV28 | - | TRBD1 | TRBJ2-6 | 18
CASSFTTGLSSYEQYF | TGTGCCAGCAGCTTCACCACCGGGCTAAGCTCCTACGAGCAGTACTTC | TRBV7-8 | once | - | TRBJ2-7 | 16
CASSPRQYLNEQFF | TGTGCCAGCAGTCCAAGACAGTATCTCAATGAGCAGTTCTTC | TRBV9 | many | - | TRBJ2-1 | 14
CASSSRGTSTDTQYF | TGTGCCAGCAGTTCACGGGGGACTAGCACAGATACGCAGTATTTT | TRBV28 | few | - | TRBJ2-3 | 15
CASSGSRGHEKLFF | TGTGCCAGCAGCGGGTCGAGAGGGCATGAAAAACTGTTTTTT | TRBV3-1 | many | - | TRBJ1-4 | 14
CSVDAGRSTDTQYF | TGCAGCGTTGACGCAGGGCGTAGCACAGATACGCAGTATTTT | TRBV29-1 | many | - | TRBJ2-3 | 14
CASSPINGKYGYTF | TGTGCCAGCAGTCCTATAAACGGGAAGTATGGCTACACCTTC | TRBV27 | many | - | TRBJ1-2 | 14
CASSSEGYFWNEQFF | TGTGCCAGCAGTTCTGAGGGGTATTTCTGGAATGAGCAGTTCTTC | TRBV28 | - | - | TRBJ2-1 | 15
CASSPARSYGYTF | TGTGCCAGCAGTCCTGCTCGGAGCTATGGCTACACCTTC | TRBV28 | many | - | TRBJ1-2 | 13
CASTAIRGNTDTQYF | TGTGCCAGCACCGCTATTCGGGGGAACACAGATACGCAGTATTTT | TRBV11-2 | many | - | TRBJ2-3 | 15
CASSPLGRGVMNTEAFF | TGTGCCAGCAGTCCACTGGGGCGAGGGGTAATGAACACTGAAGCTTTCTTT | TRBV28 | many | - | TRBJ1-1 | 17
CASKPGTSGTYEQYF | TGTGCCAGCAAACCAGGGACTAGCGGGACTTACGAGCAGTACTTC | TRBV28 | - | TRBD2 | TRBJ2-7 | 15
CASSPRATSGDEQFF | TGTGCCAGCAGCCCGCGAGCGACTAGTGGCGATGAGCAGTTCTTC | TRBV9 | few | - | TRBJ2-1 | 15
CASSLDRGTDTQYF | TGTGCCAGCAGCTTGGATAGGGGCACAGATACGCAGTATTTT | TRBV11-2 | many | - | TRBJ2-3 | 14
CASSHLGFGDTEAFF | TGTGCCAGCAGCCACCTAGGGTTCGGGGACACTGAAGCTTTCTTT | TRBV6-2/TRBV6-3 | many | - | TRBJ1-1 | 15
CASSLGTGDQPQHF | TGTGCCAGCAGCTTGGGGACAGGGGATCAGCCCCAGCATTTT | TRBV5-6 | once | TRBD1 | TRBJ1-5 | 14
CSANSGTETQETQYF | TGCAGTGCTAATTCCGGGACGGAGACCCAAGAGACCCAGTACTTC | TRBV20-1 | many | - | TRBJ2-5 | 15
CASSLGGAGHQETQYF | TGTGCCAGCAGCTTAGGCGGAGCGGGACATCAGGAGACCCAGTACTTC | TRBV7-8 | many | - | TRBJ2-5 | 16
CASSDLLAGGRETQYF | TGTGCCAGCAGTGACCTACTAGCGGGAGGTCGGGAGACCCAGTACTTC | TRBV6-1 | - | TRBD2 | TRBJ2-5 | 16
CASSFEGLVLNEQFF | TGTGCCAGCAGCTTTGAGGGACTAGTTCTTAATGAGCAGTTCTTC | TRBV7-8 | many | TRBD2 | TRBJ2-1 | 15
CAWSAGDTSTDTQYF | TGTGCCTGGAGCGCTGGGGACACAAGCACAGATACGCAGTATTTT | TRBV30 | many | - | TRBJ2-3 | 15
CASSPAGTGLSNQPQHF | TGTGCCAGCAGTCCTGCGGGTACGGGGCTGAGCAATCAGCCCCAGCATTTT | TRBV28 | - | - | TRBJ1-5 | 17
CAWRSGWEQYF | TGTGCCTGGAGGTCGGGTTGGGAGCAGTACTTC | TRBV30 | many | - | TRBJ2-7 | 11
CATSEGGGYLNYEQYF | TGTGCCACCAGCGAGGGGGGCGGGTACCTGAACTACGAGCAGTACTTC | TRBV15 | few | - | TRBJ2-7 | 16
CASSPGPSMGYTF | TGTGCCAGCAGCCCAGGGCCCTCAATGGGCTACACCTTC | TRBV5-4 | - | - | TRBJ1-2 | 13
CASIGQVNTEAFF | TGTGCCAGCATCGGACAAGTGAACACTGAAGCTTTCTTT | TRBV2 | many | - | TRBJ1-1 | 13
CASSLVDGLQHSGNTIYF | TGCGCCAGCAGCTTGGTTGACGGACTGCAACACTCTGGAAACACCATATATTTT | TRBV5-1 | few | - | TRBJ1-3 | 18